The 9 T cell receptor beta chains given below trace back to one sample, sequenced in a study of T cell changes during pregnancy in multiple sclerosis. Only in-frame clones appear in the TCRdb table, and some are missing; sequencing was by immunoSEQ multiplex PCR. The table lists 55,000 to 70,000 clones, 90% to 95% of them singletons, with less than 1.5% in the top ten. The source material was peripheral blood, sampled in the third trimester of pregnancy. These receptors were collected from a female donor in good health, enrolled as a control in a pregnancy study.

CDR3: CASSQAVQGALYGYTF. DNA for the CDR3: TGCGCCAGCAGCCAAGCCGTGCAGGGGGCCCTCTATGGCTACACCTTC. V usage is TRBV4-3 and J usage is TRBJ1-2; 8 bases map to TRBD1. Trimming took 1 base from V and 4 from J; bases not matched to a gene: 8. The CDR3 has 16 residues. Per the germline V gene, CDR1 is LGHNA and CDR2 is YSLEER.

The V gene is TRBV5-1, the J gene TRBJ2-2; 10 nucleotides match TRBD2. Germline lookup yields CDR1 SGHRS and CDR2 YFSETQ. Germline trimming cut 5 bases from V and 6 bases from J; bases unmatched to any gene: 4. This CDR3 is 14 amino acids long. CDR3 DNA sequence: TGCGCCAGCAGTAAGGGGACTAGCGCCGGGGAGCTGTTTTTT. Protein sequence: CASSKGTSAGELFF.

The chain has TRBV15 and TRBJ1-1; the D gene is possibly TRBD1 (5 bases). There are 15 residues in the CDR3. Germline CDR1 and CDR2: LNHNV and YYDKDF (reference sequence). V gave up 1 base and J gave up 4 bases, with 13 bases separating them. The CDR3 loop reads CATSRADTGGTEAFF. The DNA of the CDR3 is TGTGCCACCAGCAGAGCTGATACGGGGGGCACTGAAGCTTTCTTT.

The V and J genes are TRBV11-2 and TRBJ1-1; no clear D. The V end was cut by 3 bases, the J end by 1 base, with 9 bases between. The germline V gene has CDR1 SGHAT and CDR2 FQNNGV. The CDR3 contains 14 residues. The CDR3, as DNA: TGTGCCAGCAGCTTTGTTCGGTCGAACACTGAAGCTTTCTTT. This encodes CASSFVRSNTEAFF. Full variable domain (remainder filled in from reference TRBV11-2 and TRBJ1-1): EAGVAQSPRYKIIEKRQSVAFWCNPISGHATLYWYQQILGQGPKLLIQFQNNGVVDDSQLPKDRFSAERLKGVDSTLKIQPAKLEDSAVYLCASSFVRSNTEAFFGQGTRLTVV.

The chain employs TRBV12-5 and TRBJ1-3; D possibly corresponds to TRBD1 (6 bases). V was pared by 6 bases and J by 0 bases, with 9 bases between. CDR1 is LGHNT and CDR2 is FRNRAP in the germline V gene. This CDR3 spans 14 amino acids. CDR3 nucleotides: TGTGCTAGTGGAAGGGACACCTCTGGAAACACCATATATTTT. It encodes CASGRDTSGNTIYF.

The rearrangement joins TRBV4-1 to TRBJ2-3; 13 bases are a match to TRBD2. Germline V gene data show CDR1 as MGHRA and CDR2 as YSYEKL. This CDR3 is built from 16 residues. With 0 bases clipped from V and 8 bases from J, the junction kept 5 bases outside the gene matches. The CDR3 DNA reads TGCGCCAGCAGCCAAGATACTAGCGGGGGGGCGGGTACGCAGTATTTT. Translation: CASSQDTSGGAGTQYF.

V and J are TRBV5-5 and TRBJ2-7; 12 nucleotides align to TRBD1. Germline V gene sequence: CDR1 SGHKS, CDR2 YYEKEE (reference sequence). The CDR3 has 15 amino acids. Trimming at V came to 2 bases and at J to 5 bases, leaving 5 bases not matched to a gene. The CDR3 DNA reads TGTGCCAGCAGCTTCGGGGACAGGGGGCGACACGAGCAGTACTTC. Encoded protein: CASSFGDRGRHEQYF.

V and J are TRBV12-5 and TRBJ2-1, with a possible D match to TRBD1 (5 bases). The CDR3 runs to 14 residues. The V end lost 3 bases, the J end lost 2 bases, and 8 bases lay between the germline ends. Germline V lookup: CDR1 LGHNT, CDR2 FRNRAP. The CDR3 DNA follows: TGTGCTAGTGGTTTCAGGGATGCCTACAATGAGCAGTTCTTC. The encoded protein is CASGFRDAYNEQFF.

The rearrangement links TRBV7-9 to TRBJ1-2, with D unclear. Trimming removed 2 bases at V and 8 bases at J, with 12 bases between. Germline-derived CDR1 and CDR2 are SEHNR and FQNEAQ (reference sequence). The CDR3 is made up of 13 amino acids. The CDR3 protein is CASSLNGNGGYTF. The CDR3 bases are TGTGCCAGCAGCTTAAACGGGAACGGAGGCTACACCTTC.